These T cell receptor beta chains were read from a single sample in a study of cytomegalovirus exposure and HLA in healthy donors. Some clones are missing from TCRdb's copy, which holds only in-frame ones; the method was immunoSEQ multiplex PCR. The table includes 100,000 to 150,000 clones, around three fifths detected once. The sequencing sample was made of PBMCs. The source is a woman in her 40s in good health and CMV-seropositive. The CDR3 runs from the conserved cysteine through the conserved F or W. The D gene is left open where the match is weak. Not all rows give a size; the values are once, few, many and, for expanded clones, a class.

clone_size	d_call	v_call	j_call	cdr3_nt	cdr3_aa
NA	TRBD1	TRBV10-2	TRBJ2-7	TGCGCCAGCAGCAACCGGGACAGTTACTACGAGCAGTACTTC	CASSNRDSYYEQYF
NA	TRBD1	TRBV5-1	TRBJ2-5	TGCGCCAGCAGCTTGACAGGGGAGGAGACCCAGTACTTC	CASSLTGEETQYF
few	TRBD2	TRBV2	TRBJ2-5	TGTGCCAGCACCAGACCCCCAGCGGGAGACGAGACCCAGTACTTC	CASTRPPAGDETQYF
few	NA	TRBV11-2	TRBJ1-1	TGTGCCAGCAGCCCCGGACAGTTTGCGAACACTGAAGCTTTCTTT	CASSPGQFANTEAFF
few	NA	TRBV10-2	TRBJ1-2	TGCGCCAGCAGTGAGGGAGGACAGACAGCTCTCCCCTATGGCTACACCTTC	CASSEGGQTALPYGYTF
NA	TRBD1	TRBV6-1	TRBJ1-5	TGTGCCAGCAGTGCTTGGACAGGGGTCGGTAGCAATCAGCCCCAGCATTTT	CASSAWTGVGSNQPQHF
few	TRBD1	TRBV28	TRBJ1-5	TGTGCCAGCAGTTCCCGGGACAGGGCTAATCAGCCCCAGCATTTT	CASSSRDRANQPQHF
NA	NA	TRBV27	TRBJ2-7	TGTGCCAGCAGTTTAGGGTTAGGGGGAAGGTACGAGCAGTACTTC	CASSLGLGGRYEQYF
NA	TRBD1	TRBV6-1	TRBJ1-2	TGTGCCAGCAGTGAAGGGTTACAGGGGTTCAACTATGGCTACACCTTC	CASSEGLQGFNYGYTF
NA	TRBD2	TRBV6-4	TRBJ2-1	TGTGCCAGCAGTGACCGGGCGGGAGATAGTAGTGAGCAGTTCTTC	CASSDRAGDSSEQFF
few	NA	TRBV6-5	TRBJ1-5	TGTGCCAGCAGCCCGGGGGATAGCAATCAGCCCCAGCATTTT	CASSPGDSNQPQHF
NA	NA	TRBV5-1	TRBJ2-7	TGCGCCAGCAGCTTGGGCTCTAGCACCACCAACGAGCAGTACTTC	CASSLGSSTTNEQYF
NA	TRBD1	TRBV6-5	TRBJ1-1	TGTGCCAGCAGTCAAGGGACAGGGTGGAGCACTGAAGCTTTCTTT	CASSQGTGWSTEAFF
few	TRBD1	TRBV7-6	TRBJ2-7	TGTGCCAGCAGCTCCTCCGGGACAGGGAAGTCGGCTAGCTCCTACGAGCAGTACTTC	CASSSSGTGKSASSYEQYF
NA	NA	TRBV6-6	TRBJ2-1	TGTGCCAGCAGTTACTCGTCAGGTCTCCCCACGGATGAGCAGTTCTTC	CASSYSSGLPTDEQFF
NA	TRBD2	TRBV29-1	TRBJ2-1	TGCAGCGCGCATACGGGACTAGCGGGGGTCGGTGAGCAGTTCTTC	CSAHTGLAGVGEQFF
once	NA	TRBV5-1	TRBJ2-5	TGCGCCAGCAGCTTGGGTCAGAACCAAGAGACCCAGTACTTC	CASSLGQNQETQYF
NA	NA	TRBV7-2	TRBJ2-1	TGTGCCAGCAGCTTATACTGGGAGCAGTTCTTC	CASSLYWEQFF
once	TRBD2	TRBV19	TRBJ2-1	TGTGCCAGTAGCCGACTAGCGGGAGGCCCGAGCTCCTACAATGAGCAGTTCTTC	CASSRLAGGPSSYNEQFF
NA	NA	TRBV6-5	TRBJ2-7	TGTGCCAGCAGACTAACTCAGGGGTCCTACGAGCAGTACTTC	CASRLTQGSYEQYF
NA	TRBD1	TRBV11-2	TRBJ2-5	TGTGCCAGCAGCTTAGTCGTAATGTTGGGACAGGGGGCCGAGACCCAGTACTTC	CASSLVVMLGQGAETQYF
many	NA	TRBV5-1	TRBJ1-1	TGCGCCAGCAGCGGCCTTGGGACAAGGACATCGAACACTGAAGCTTTCTTT	CASSGLGTRTSNTEAFF
NA	TRBD1	TRBV28	TRBJ1-2	TGTGCCAGCAGTAGGGTGGGACAGGCCTATGGCTACACCTTC	CASSRVGQAYGYTF
NA	TRBD1	TRBV5-6	TRBJ2-2	TGTGCCAGCAGCTTGTACAGGGGGCTGACCGGGGAGCTGTTTTTT	CASSLYRGLTGELFF
NA	TRBD2	TRBV5-1	TRBJ2-3	TGCGCCAGCAGCGGAGGGACTAGCGGGGTCGGGGGAGATACGCAGTATTTT	CASSGGTSGVGGDTQYF
NA	NA	TRBV5-6	TRBJ2-7	TGTGCCAGCAGCTTGGGCACCGGGAGACAGTACTTC	CASSLGTGRQYF
NA	NA	TRBV6-1	TRBJ1-2	TGTGCCAGCAGTGAAGAGGATGGGGGCCCCTATGGCTACACCTTC	CASSEEDGGPYGYTF
NA	TRBD1	TRBV19	TRBJ1-4	TGTGCCAGTAGTATAACGGCACAGGGGTATGAAAAACTGTTTTTT	CASSITAQGYEKLFF
medium-sized	NA	TRBV6-1	TRBJ1-1	TGTGCCGGATCGACATTACACACTGAAGCTTTCTTT	CAGSTLHTEAFF
NA	NA	TRBV25-1	TRBJ2-7	TGTGCCAGCAGTGAATCGGGTTCCTACGAGCAGTACTTC	CASSESGSYEQYF
few	NA	TRBV18	TRBJ2-2	TGTGCCAGCTCACCACAGGGGGTGGACACCGGGGAGCTGTTTTTT	CASSPQGVDTGELFF
NA	TRBD1	TRBV29-1	TRBJ2-7	TGCAGCGTTAGTCGGGACAGCTCCTACGAGCAGTACTTC	CSVSRDSSYEQYF
NA	NA	TRBV5-1	TRBJ1-4	TGCGCCAGCAGCGCGCAGGGGAATGAAAAACTGTTTTTT	CASSAQGNEKLFF
NA	NA	TRBV7-8	TRBJ1-2	TGTGCCAGCAGCTTAAGGGGAAACTATGGCTACACCTTC	CASSLRGNYGYTF
once	TRBD1	TRBV9	TRBJ1-4	TGTGCCAGCAGCGCGACAGGGATGGGTAATGAAAAACTGTTTTTT	CASSATGMGNEKLFF
few	TRBD1	TRBV13	TRBJ2-2	TGTGCCAGCAGCTTAGTGGGACAGGGTAACACCGGGGAGCTGTTTTTT	CASSLVGQGNTGELFF
NA	NA	TRBV19	TRBJ1-5	TGTGCCAGCAAGGACAACAATCAGCCCCAGCATTTT	CASKDNNQPQHF
NA	TRBD1	TRBV5-1	TRBJ2-1	TGCGCCAGCAGCGCACCGACAGGGGTCTCCTACAATGAGCAGTTCTTC	CASSAPTGVSYNEQFF
NA	TRBD1	TRBV11-2	TRBJ1-2	TGTGCCAGCAGCTCACAGGGGGCGCGTGGCTACACCTTC	CASSSQGARGYTF
NA	NA	TRBV6-5	TRBJ1-1	TGTGCCAGCAGTTTACAGGGACCGAACCCTGAAGCTTTCTTT	CASSLQGPNPEAFF
few	NA	TRBV5-6	TRBJ1-6	TGTGCCAGCAGCTTGGTAGACTCCGGCTCCTATAATTCACCCCTCCACTTT	CASSLVDSGSYNSPLHF
NA	TRBD2	TRBV6-6	TRBJ2-7	TGTGCCAGCAGTCAAAGTAGCGGGAGTTCTAGCGAGCAGTACTTC	CASSQSSGSSSEQYF
NA	TRBD1	TRBV10-3	TRBJ1-3	TGTGCCATCAGGGGGGACAGCGGAAACACCATATATTTT	CAIRGDSGNTIYF
NA	NA	TRBV12-1	TRBJ1-3	TGTGCCAGCAGCCTCCTGTTTGGGGGGGTCAGGGACACCATATATTTT	CASSLLFGGVRDTIYF
NA	NA	TRBV19	TRBJ2-4	TGTGCCACCGCTCCTAGCGCAGGGCTAAACATTCAGTACTTC	CATAPSAGLNIQYF
NA	NA	TRBV6-5	TRBJ2-1	TGTGCCAGCAGCCCTGGGGGCGGGGGCCACAATGAGCAGTTCTTC	CASSPGGGGHNEQFF
NA	NA	TRBV9	TRBJ2-2	TGTGCCAGCAGCGTAGGCGGCAGGGCGGGGACCGGGGAGCTGTTTTTT	CASSVGGRAGTGELFF
NA	NA	TRBV5-1	TRBJ2-2	TGCGCCAGCAGCTTACAGGGCGACGGGGAGCTGTTTTTT	CASSLQGDGELFF
NA	TRBD2	TRBV5-6	TRBJ2-3	TGTGCCAGCAGCTTGGTGCCTAGCGGGGAAGATACGCAGTATTTT	CASSLVPSGEDTQYF
NA	NA	TRBV6-5	TRBJ1-2	TGTGCCAGCAGTTACGGCAGGGAGGACTATGGCTACACCTTC	CASSYGREDYGYTF
NA	NA	TRBV30	TRBJ1-1	TGTGCCTGGAGTGGAGGACAGGCTTTCTTT	CAWSGGQAFF
NA	TRBD1	TRBV7-2	TRBJ2-7	TGTGCCAGCAGCTTAGTAGGGACAGATGCGTGGGAGCAGTACTTC	CASSLVGTDAWEQYF
few	TRBD2	TRBV10-3	TRBJ2-7	TGTGCCATCAGCGCCGGACTAGCGGGGGCTCGGGAGCAGTACTTC	CAISAGLAGAREQYF
few	NA	TRBV6-1	TRBJ1-1	TGTGCCAGCTATCTCCCCGGGGACACTGAAGCTTTCTTT	CASYLPGDTEAFF
NA	TRBD1	TRBV28	TRBJ2-5	TGTGCCAGCACCTCGACAGGGTATAGTGGGGAGACCCAGTACTTC	CASTSTGYSGETQYF